This is a list of T cell receptor beta chains from one sample in a study of T cells in Graves' hyperthyroidism and ophthalmopathy. TCRdb fed the multiplex PCR reads into MiXCR, producing one record per CDR3 protein. The repertoire holds a few hundred thousand distinct CDR3 sequences, with roughly 14% as singletons. Sequencing was performed on blood. Source of these receptors: a woman aged 25 to 39 with Graves' hyperthyroidism. The CDR3 runs from the conserved cysteine through the conserved F or W. A D gene is named only where the DNA matches it firmly. Size tells how often a clone was seen (once, few, many) or the class of an expanded clone, and some rows leave it out.

.,once,TRBJ1-2,TRBV6-2/TRBV6-3,CASSDRLVYGYTF,TGTGCCAGCAGTGACAGATTGGTGTATGGCTACACCTTC
.,.,TRBJ2-3,TRBV5-6,CASSLVLPFVRTDTQYF,TGTGCCAGCAGCTTGGTTCTTCCCTTCGTGAGGACAGATACGCAGTATTTT
.,.,TRBJ2-6,TRBV29-1,CSAFRAGANVLTF,TGCAGCGCGTTTAGGGCTGGGGCCAACGTCCTGACTTTC
.,many,TRBJ2-2,TRBV20-1,CSARGRPPDGWRAGELFF,TGCAGTGCTAGAGGCCGCCCCCCGGACGGGTGGCGCGCCGGGGAGCTGTTTTTT
.,many,TRBJ2-1,TRBV11-1,CASSLSTTLLYNEQFF,TGTGCCAGCAGCCTCAGCACCACTCTGTTGTACAATGAGCAGTTCTTC
TRBD2,few,TRBJ2-5,TRBV24-1,CATSDERGLAGAETQYF,TGTGCCACCAGTGATGAACGAGGACTAGCGGGAGCAGAGACCCAGTACTTC
TRBD2,.,TRBJ2-1,TRBV7-2,CASSLYAPSGRHEQFF,TGTGCCAGCAGCTTATACGCCCCTAGCGGGAGGCATGAGCAGTTCTTC
.,.,TRBJ2-1,TRBV5-1,CASSLAPDGAGEQFF,TGCGCCAGCAGCTTGGCCCCAGACGGGGCCGGTGAGCAGTTCTTC
TRBD2,many,TRBJ2-7,TRBV20-1,CSAAETSGRDEQYF,TGCAGTGCGGCCGAGACTAGCGGGAGGGACGAGCAGTACTTC
TRBD1,.,TRBJ1-2,TRBV29-1,CSVEPGQGYGYTF,TGCAGCGTTGAACCGGGACAGGGCTATGGCTACACCTTC
.,few,TRBJ2-3,TRBV3-1,CASSQEGGLGEADTQYF,TGTGCCAGCAGCCAAGAGGGGGGATTGGGCGAGGCAGATACGCAGTATTTT
TRBD1,few,TRBJ2-3,TRBV9,CASIRGLASTDTQYF,TGTGCCAGCATCAGGGGGCTAGCGAGCACAGATACGCAGTATTTT
TRBD2,.,TRBJ2-4,TRBV30,CAWSVGYRLAVAKNIQYF,TGTGCCTGGAGTGTAGGTTATCGACTAGCGGTAGCCAAAAACATTCAGTACTTC
TRBD2,.,TRBJ2-1,TRBV19,CASKRGSTSGASSYNEQFF,TGTGCCAGTAAGCGCGGTTCGACTAGCGGGGCGAGCTCCTACAATGAGCAGTTCTTC
TRBD1,few,TRBJ2-4,TRBV18,CASSPSGQGGENIQYF,TGTGCCAGCTCACCCTCGGGACAGGGGGGCGAAAACATTCAGTACTTC
.,many,TRBJ1-1,TRBV28,CASKWASGTEAFF,TGTGCCAGCAAGTGGGCCTCGGGCACTGAAGCTTTCTTT
TRBD2,many,TRBJ2-1,TRBV24-1,CATSDGSSGSNEQFF,TGTGCCACCAGTGATGGCTCTAGCGGGAGCAATGAGCAGTTCTTC
.,.,TRBJ1-1,TRBV6-5,CACSYSKTNTEAFF,TGTGCCTGCAGTTACTCGAAGACCAACACTGAAGCTTTCTTT